This T cell receptor beta chain was identified during a study of blood T cell repertoires in COVID-19. Study as a whole: Specimens from acute and convalescent COVID-19 originated in the United States, Italy and Spain. The cDNA or gDNA used as material had been derived from T cells, B-cell-depleted T cells, or PBMCs.

Trimming removed 0 bases from V and 3 bases from J, with 15 bases in between. Germline loops: CDR1 SGHKS, CDR2 YYEKEE (reference sequence). The CDR3 has 16 residues. In the authors' workflow: Estimation of nucleated cell counts was performed using reference gene primer amplification. Produced via immunoSEQ multiplex PCR; TCRdb's table is partial and in-frame only. The V and J calls and the clone size are those of that table, but D and trimming were determined from the DNA. The table has about 120,000 clones, approximately 84% seen once. The chain carries TRBV5-5 and TRBJ1-2; a weak D match, TRBD1 (5 bases). The sample comprised peripheral blood. This TCR was recovered from a man aged 65 to 79 with acute or convalescent COVID-19. CDR3 amino acids: CASSLVARADDYGYTF. The CDR3 DNA sequence: TGTGCCAGCAGCTTGGTAGCCAGGGCCGACGACTATGGCTACACCTTC.